This T cell receptor beta chain is from a study of blood T cell repertoires in COVID-19. TCRdb's table, derived via immunoSEQ multiplex PCR, lists solely in-frame clones and lacks some. The table includes 250,000 to 350,000 clones, about nine tenths detected once. The germline V gene encodes CDR1 SGHNT and CDR2 YYREEE (reference sequence). The CDR3 spans 14 residues. With 3 bases removed from V and 4 bases from J, the gap between germline ends came to 10 bases. The origin of this receptor is a woman aged 55 to 70 with acute or convalescent COVID-19. The sample comprised peripheral blood. The genes are TRBV5-4 and TRBJ2-2, with D perhaps matching TRBD1 (5 bases). CDR3 region: CASSWGSGTGELFF. In DNA, the CDR3 is TGTGCCAGCAGCTGGGGCTCGGGCACCGGGGAGCTGTTTTTT.